This record covers a single TCR beta chain. This sample was included in a study of response to subunit inactivated influenza vaccine. TCRdb itself ran the RT-PCR reads through MiXCR, one entry per CDR3 protein. The table records a few hundred thousand distinct CDR3 sequences, around 11% of them present only once. This CDR3 region has 18 residues. V was clipped by 0 bases and J by 3 bases; unmatched bases: 10. CDR1 and CDR2 from the germline V gene are SGHRS and YFSETQ. This sample also appeared in a second study, on T cells expressing NK-cell markers. As that study records: The authors generated TCR beta cDNA through 5'RACE template switching with UMIs. Sequencing of TCR beta repertoires drew on sorted CD3+CD56+NKG2C+, CD3+CD56+NKG2C- and CD3+CD56-NKG2C+ T cells. Seven of the eight sequenced donors were HCMV-seropositive; one was seronegative. NKG2C+ dominant clonotypes from 6 or 7 donors made up about 1.0-7.5% of CD8+ T cells. Where a few donors were concerned, these clonotypes also led the CD3+CD56-NKG2C+ fraction.

The sequences come from PBMCs from blood, collected on the day of vaccination. The TCR sequence derives from a man over 45 who received an inactivated influenza vaccine. V is TRBV5-1 and J is TRBJ2-2; the match to TRBD1 covers 8 bases. The CDR3 DNA reads TGCGCCAGCAGCTTGGGGCTCCACAGGGGGACGGACACCGGGGAGCTGTTTTTT. Translating gives CASSLGLHRGTDTGELFF.